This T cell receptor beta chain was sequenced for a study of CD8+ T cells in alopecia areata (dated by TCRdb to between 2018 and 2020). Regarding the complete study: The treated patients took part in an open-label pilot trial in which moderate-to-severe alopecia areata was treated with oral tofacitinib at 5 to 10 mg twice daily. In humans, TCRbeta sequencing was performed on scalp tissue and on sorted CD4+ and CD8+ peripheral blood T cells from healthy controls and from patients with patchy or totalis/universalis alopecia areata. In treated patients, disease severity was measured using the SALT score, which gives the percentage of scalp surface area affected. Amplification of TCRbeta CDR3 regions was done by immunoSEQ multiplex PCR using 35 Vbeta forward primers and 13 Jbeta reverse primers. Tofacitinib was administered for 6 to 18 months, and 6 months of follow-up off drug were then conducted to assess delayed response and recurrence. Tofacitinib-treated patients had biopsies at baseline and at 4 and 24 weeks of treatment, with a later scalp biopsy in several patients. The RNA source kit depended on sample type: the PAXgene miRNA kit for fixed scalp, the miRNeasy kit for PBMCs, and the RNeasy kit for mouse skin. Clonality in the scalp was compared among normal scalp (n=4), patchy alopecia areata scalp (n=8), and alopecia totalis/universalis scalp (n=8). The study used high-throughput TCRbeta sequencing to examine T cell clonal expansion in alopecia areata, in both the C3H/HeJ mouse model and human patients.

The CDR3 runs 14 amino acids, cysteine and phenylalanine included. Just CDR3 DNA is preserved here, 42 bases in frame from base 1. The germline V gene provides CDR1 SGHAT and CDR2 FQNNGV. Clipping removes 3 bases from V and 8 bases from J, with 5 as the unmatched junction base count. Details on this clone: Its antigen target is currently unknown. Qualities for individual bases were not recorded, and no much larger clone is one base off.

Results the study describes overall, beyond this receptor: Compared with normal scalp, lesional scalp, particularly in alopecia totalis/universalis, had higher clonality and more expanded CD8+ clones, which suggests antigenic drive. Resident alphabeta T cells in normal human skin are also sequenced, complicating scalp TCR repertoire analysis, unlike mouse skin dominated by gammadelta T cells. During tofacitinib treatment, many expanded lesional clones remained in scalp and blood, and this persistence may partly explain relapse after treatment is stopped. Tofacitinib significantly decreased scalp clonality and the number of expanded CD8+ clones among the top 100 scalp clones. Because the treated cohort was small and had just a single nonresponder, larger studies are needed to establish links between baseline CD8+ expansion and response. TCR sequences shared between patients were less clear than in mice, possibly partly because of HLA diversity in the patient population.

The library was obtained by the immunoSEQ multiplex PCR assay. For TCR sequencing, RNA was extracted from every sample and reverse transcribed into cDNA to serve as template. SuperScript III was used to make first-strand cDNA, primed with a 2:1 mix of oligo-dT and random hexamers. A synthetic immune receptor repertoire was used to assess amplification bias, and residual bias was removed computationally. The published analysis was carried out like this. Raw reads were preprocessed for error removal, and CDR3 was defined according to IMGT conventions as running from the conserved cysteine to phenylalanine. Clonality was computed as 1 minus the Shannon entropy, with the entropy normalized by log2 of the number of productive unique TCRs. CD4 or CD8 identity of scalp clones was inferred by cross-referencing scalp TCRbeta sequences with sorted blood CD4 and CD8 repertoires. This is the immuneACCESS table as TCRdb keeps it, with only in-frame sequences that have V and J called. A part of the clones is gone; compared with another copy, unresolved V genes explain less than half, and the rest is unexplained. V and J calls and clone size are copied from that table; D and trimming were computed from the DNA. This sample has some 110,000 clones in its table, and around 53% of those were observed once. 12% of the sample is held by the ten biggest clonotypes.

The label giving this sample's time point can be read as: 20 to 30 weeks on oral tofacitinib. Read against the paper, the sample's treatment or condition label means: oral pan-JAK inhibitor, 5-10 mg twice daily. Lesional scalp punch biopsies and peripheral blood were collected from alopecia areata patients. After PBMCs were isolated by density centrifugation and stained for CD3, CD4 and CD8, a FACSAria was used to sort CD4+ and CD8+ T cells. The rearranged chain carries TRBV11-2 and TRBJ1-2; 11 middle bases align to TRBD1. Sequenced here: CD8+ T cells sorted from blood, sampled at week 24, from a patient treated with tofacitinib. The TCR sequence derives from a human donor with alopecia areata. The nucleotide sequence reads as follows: TGTGCCAGCAGCTTCGGACAGGGGGCCGGGGGCTACACCTTC. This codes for CASSFGQGAGGYTF.